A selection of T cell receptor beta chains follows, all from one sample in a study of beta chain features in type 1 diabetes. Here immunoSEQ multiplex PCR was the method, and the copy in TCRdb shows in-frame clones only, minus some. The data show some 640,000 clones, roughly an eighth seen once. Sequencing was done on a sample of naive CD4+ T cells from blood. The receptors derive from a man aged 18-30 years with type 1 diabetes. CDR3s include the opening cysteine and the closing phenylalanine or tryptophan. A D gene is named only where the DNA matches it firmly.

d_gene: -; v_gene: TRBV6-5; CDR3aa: CASSNLLNEQFF
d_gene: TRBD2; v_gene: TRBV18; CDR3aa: CASSLAGGNYEQYF
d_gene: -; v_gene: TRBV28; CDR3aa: CASSSGQSYEQYF
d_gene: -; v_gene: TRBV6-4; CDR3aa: CASSSGLNTEAFF
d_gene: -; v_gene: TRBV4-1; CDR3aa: CASSHLVSEAFF
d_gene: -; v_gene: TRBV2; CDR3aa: CASSQEGLGNQPQHF
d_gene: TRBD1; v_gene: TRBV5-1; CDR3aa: CASRPATGDEQYF
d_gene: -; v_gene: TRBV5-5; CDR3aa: CASSFQPYNEQFF
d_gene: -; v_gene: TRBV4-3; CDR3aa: CASSQDMGVRGYGYTF
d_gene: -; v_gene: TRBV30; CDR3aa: CAWSKQVNTEAFF
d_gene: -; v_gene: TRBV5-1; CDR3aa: CASNSGRSGAGELFF
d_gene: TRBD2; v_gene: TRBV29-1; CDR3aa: CSVRWTSGGTSSYNEQFF
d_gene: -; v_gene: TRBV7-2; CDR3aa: CASSLVRANVLTF
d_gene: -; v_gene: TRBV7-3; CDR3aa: CASSLNHPDTEAFF
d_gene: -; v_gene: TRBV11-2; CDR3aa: CASSLAYPKQYF
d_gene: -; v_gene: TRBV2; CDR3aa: CASSEYPELSYEQYF
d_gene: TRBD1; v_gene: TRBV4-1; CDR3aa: CASSQDRGPGYGYTF
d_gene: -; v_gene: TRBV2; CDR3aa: CASSRNVLTF
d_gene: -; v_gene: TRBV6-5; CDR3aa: CASSYTAEAGNTIYF
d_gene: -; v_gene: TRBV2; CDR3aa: CASRAKTSTDTQYF
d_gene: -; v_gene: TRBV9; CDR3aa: CASSVERNTEAFF
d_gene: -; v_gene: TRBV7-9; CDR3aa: CASSLEYEQYF
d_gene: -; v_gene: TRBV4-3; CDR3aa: CASSLGQRTSYEQYF
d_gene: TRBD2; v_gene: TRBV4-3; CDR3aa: CASSSGLAGASNTGELFF
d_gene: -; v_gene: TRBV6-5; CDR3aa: CASSYSEGSTDTQYF
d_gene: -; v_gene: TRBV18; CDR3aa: CASSPRANLNTQYF
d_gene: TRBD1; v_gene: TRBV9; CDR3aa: CASSVAGQDGTEAFF
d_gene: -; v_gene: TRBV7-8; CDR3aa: CASREGQGKYNEQFF
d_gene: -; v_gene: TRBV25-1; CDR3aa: CATLGAGRYEQYF
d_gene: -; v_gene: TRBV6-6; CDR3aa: CASSQPIRGIYEQYF
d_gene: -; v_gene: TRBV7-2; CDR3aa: CASSPREQGSTEAFF
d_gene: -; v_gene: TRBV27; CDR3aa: CASSLNPGELFF
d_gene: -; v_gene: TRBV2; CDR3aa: CACKDGASKETQYF
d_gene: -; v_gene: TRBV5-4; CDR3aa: CASSPGLSNYEQYF
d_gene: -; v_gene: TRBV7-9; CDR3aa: CASSLGGSRADEQFF
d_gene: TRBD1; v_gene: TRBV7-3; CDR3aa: CASSLRSGTGDGYGYTF
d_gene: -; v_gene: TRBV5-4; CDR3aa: CASSLEALGSYEQYF
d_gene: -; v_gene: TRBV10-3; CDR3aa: CAIRESSGSYEQYF
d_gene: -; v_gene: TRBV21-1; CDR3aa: CASSETYRGRRYETNEKLFF
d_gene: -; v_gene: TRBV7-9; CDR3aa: CASSRVDNEKLFF
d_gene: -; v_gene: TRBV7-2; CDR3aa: CASSQYTDTQYF
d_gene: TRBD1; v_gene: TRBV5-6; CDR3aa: CASSSPGGQGAYNEQFF
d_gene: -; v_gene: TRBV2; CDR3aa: CASNGVGLTEAFF
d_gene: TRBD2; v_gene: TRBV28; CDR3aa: CASSLGLAGGRELFF
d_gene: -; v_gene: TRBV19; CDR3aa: CASRDGLPRYNEQFF
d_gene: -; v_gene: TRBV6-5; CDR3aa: CASSPPASYEQYF
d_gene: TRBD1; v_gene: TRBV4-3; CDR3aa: CASSQETGGWYGYTF
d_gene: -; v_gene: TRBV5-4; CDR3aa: CASSSAGIPTYEQYF